Sequencing of this T cell receptor (beta chain) was carried out in a study of T-cell memory formation after mild COVID-19. Study-level findings and limits: Clones contracting across day 15 to 85 had a balanced CD4/CD8 profile; later expanding clones leaned CD4+. The study detected some responding clones in pre-infection memory, suggesting cross-reactive memory joined. The study found contracting CD4+ clones mainly in CM and EM and contracting CD8+ clones in EMRA.

Using constant-segment primers, 5'RACE produced TCR alpha and TCR beta cDNA libraries carrying sample barcodes and UMIs. Using its own MiXCR run on the 5' RACE reads, TCRdb lists one record per CDR3 protein. The sample includes roughly 250,000 distinct CDR3 sequences, over 15% of them seen just once. This clonotype has more than one count but fewer than ten. As yet, its antigen is unknown. The sequence came from a man between 18 and 35 years old who had mild COVID-19 (a few samples of this study predate the infection). Cell type and time point are not known. Sequencing was done on a sample of PBMCs or a T cell subset sorted from them (not recorded which).

The CDR3 coding sequence is TGTGCCAGCAGCTACAGGGTACAGACCCAGTACTTC. Protein sequence: CASSYRVQTQYF. The gene calls are TRBV7-8 and TRBJ2-5, with TRBD1 as a possible D gene (6 bases). V shed 4 bases and J shed 6 bases, with 9 bases lying between them. Germline V lookup: CDR1 SGHVS, CDR2 FQNEAQ. The CDR3 sequence is 12 residues long.